These T cell receptor beta chains were read from a single sample in a study of blood T cell repertoires in COVID-19. Profiling relied on immunoSEQ multiplex PCR, and the TCRdb table lists in-frame clones only, not all of them. Of about 42,000 clones in the sample, 77% were seen once. Input material: peripheral blood. The source of these receptors is a woman in her 70s with acute or convalescent COVID-19. CDR3s include the opening cysteine and the closing phenylalanine or tryptophan. Fields, in order: J gene, D gene, clone size, V gene, CDR3 protein, CDR3 DNA. A D gene is named only where the DNA matches it firmly. Clone size is shown for a subset of rows, as once, few, many or a class of expanded clone.

>TRBJ2-2|TRBD2|-|TRBV5-6
CASSFLAGYGGELFF
TGTGCCAGCAGCTTCCTAGCGGGATATGGCGGGGAGCTGTTTTTT
>TRBJ1-2|-|-|TRBV10-3
CAIRGQSSGYTF
TGTGCCATCAGAGGACAGTCCAGTGGCTACACCTTC
>TRBJ1-5|-|-|TRBV7-8
CASSFLQDQPQHF
TGTGCCAGCAGCTTCCTCCAGGATCAGCCCCAGCATTTT
>TRBJ2-5|TRBD1|-|TRBV5-1
CASSLVGGQPSQETQYF
TGCGCCAGCAGCTTGGTAGGGGGACAGCCTAGCCAAGAGACCCAGTACTTC
>TRBJ2-7|-|few|TRBV29-1
CSVALQSYEQYF
TGCAGCGTTGCTTTACAGTCCTACGAGCAGTACTTC
>TRBJ1-5|TRBD1|-|TRBV6-5
CASTGQGGNQPQHF
TGTGCCAGCACAGGACAGGGAGGCAATCAGCCCCAGCATTTT
>TRBJ2-4|TRBD2|-|TRBV28
CASSLGGASKNIQYF
TGTGCCAGCAGTCTCGGGGGGGCCTCCAAAAACATTCAGTACTTC
>TRBJ1-2|-|-|TRBV20-1
CSATENYGYTF
TGCAGCGCCACAGAGAACTATGGCTACACCTTC
>TRBJ1-2|TRBD1|-|TRBV30
CAWGRQGAGYGYTF
TGTGCCTGGGGGAGACAGGGGGCTGGATATGGCTACACCTTC
>TRBJ1-2|TRBD1|-|TRBV6-5
CASSYRTGHGYTF
TGTGCCAGCAGTTATAGGACAGGCCACGGCTACACCTTC
>TRBJ2-2|TRBD2|-|TRBV6-5
CASRRLAGDTGELFF
TGTGCCAGCAGGCGACTAGCGGGAGACACCGGGGAGCTGTTTTTT
>TRBJ1-1|-|few|TRBV15
CATSRDRQDSSAFF
TGTGCCACCAGCAGAGACCGACAGGACTCCTCCGCTTTCTTT
>TRBJ2-1|TRBD1|-|TRBV18
CASSPRQGRYNEQFF
TGTGCCAGCTCACCCAGACAGGGAAGATACAATGAGCAGTTCTTC
>TRBJ2-5|TRBD2|-|TRBV28
CASTLAGVLETQYF
TGTGCCAGCACCCTAGCGGGAGTACTGGAGACCCAGTACTTC
>TRBJ2-1|TRBD2|-|TRBV5-1
CASSGSGSSYNEQFF
TGCGCCAGCAGCGGCAGCGGGAGCTCCTACAATGAGCAGTTCTTC
>TRBJ1-1|-|-|TRBV7-3
CASSLQTGSMNTEAFF
TGTGCCAGCAGCTTACAGACAGGTTCTATGAACACTGAAGCTTTCTTT
>TRBJ1-1|-|-|TRBV30
CAWGLGSNTEAFF
TGTGCCTGGGGTCTCGGGTCCAACACTGAAGCTTTCTTT
>TRBJ2-1|TRBD2|-|TRBV28
CASSFQAGGSYNEQFF
TGTGCCAGCAGTTTCCAAGCGGGAGGTTCCTACAATGAGCAGTTCTTC
>TRBJ2-3|TRBD2|once|TRBV19
CASRVAGGTTDTQYF
TGTGCCAGTAGGGTAGCGGGGGGGACCACAGATACGCAGTATTTT
>TRBJ2-7|TRBD1|-|TRBV5-6
CASSFRDRGFEQYF
TGTGCCAGCAGCTTCCGGGACAGGGGCTTCGAGCAGTACTTC
>TRBJ2-1|TRBD1|-|TRBV4-1
CASSQAPGQGYNEQFF
TGCGCCAGCAGCCAAGCCCCGGGACAGGGATACAATGAGCAGTTCTTC
>TRBJ2-3|-|-|TRBV7-2
CASSLFGGSTDTQYF
TGTGCCAGCAGCTTATTCGGGGGAAGCACAGATACGCAGTATTTT
>TRBJ1-3|-|-|TRBV6-5
CASSRSAVSGNTIYF
TGTGCCAGCAGCCGGTCCGCGGTCTCTGGAAACACCATATATTTT
>TRBJ1-5|TRBD1|few|TRBV18
CASSPTGRSNQPQHF
TGTGCCAGCTCCCCGACAGGGAGGAGCAATCAGCCCCAGCATTTT
>TRBJ2-5|-|once|TRBV19
CASSPNRQETQYF
TGTGCCAGTAGTCCAAACAGGCAAGAGACCCAGTACTTC
>TRBJ1-5|TRBD1|-|TRBV6-5
CASRDRGRGQPQHF
TGTGCCAGCAGGGACAGGGGGCGGGGGCAGCCCCAGCATTTT
>TRBJ1-1|-|-|TRBV18
CASCETRNTEAFF
TGTGCCAGCTGCGAGACTCGGAACACTGAAGCTTTCTTT
>TRBJ2-1|TRBD2|-|TRBV4-3
CASSQLAGPYNEQFF
TGCGCCAGCAGCCAACTAGCGGGGCCCTACAATGAGCAGTTCTTC
>TRBJ1-3|-|-|TRBV19
CASSITSAGNTIYF
TGTGCCAGTAGTATAACTTCGGCTGGAAACACCATATATTTT
>TRBJ2-5|TRBD1|many|TRBV11-3
CASSHRDRVETQYF
TGTGCCAGCAGCCACCGGGACAGGGTTGAGACCCAGTACTTC
>TRBJ2-7|-|-|TRBV24-1
CATSDSQRVTYEQYF
TGTGCCACCAGTGATTCTCAGCGGGTTACCTACGAGCAGTACTTC
>TRBJ2-5|-|-|TRBV10-1
CASSGSGRRETQYF
TGCGCCAGCAGTGGATCAGGGAGGCGGGAGACCCAGTACTTC
>TRBJ2-7|TRBD1|-|TRBV27
CASSPQTGTGSYEQYF
TGTGCCAGCAGCCCCCAGACCGGGACAGGGTCTTACGAGCAGTACTTC
>TRBJ2-5|TRBD1|-|TRBV7-6
CASSFRTGLQETQYF
TGTGCCAGCAGCTTCCGGACAGGGCTACAAGAGACCCAGTACTTC
>TRBJ1-1|-|few|TRBV6-5
CASRSTGNTEAFF
TGTGCCAGCAGGTCGACAGGGAACACTGAAGCTTTCTTT
>TRBJ1-1|-|-|TRBV10-3
CAISEGSTEAFF
TGTGCCATCAGTGAGGGCAGCACTGAAGCTTTCTTT
>TRBJ2-5|-|few|TRBV19
CASSTTGQSWETQYF
TGTGCCAGTAGTACTACGGGACAATCGTGGGAGACCCAGTACTTC
>TRBJ2-7|-|-|TRBV11-2
CASSSQGYEQYF
TGTGCCAGCAGTTCTCAGGGCTACGAGCAGTACTTC
>TRBJ2-7|-|-|TRBV6-5
CASSYSGGGSSYEQYF
TGTGCCAGCAGTTATTCAGGGGGAGGTAGCTCCTACGAGCAGTACTTC
>TRBJ1-5|TRBD1|-|TRBV7-2
CASSPGTGFGNQPQHF
TGTGCCAGCAGCCCAGGGACAGGGTTTGGCAATCAGCCCCAGCATTTT
>TRBJ2-5|TRBD2|-|TRBV30
CAWSLAGVGETQYF
TGTGCCTGGAGCCTAGCGGGAGTAGGAGAGACCCAGTACTTC
>TRBJ2-3|-|few|TRBV13
CASSSYGADTQYF
TGTGCCAGCAGCTCCTATGGTGCAGATACGCAGTATTTT
>TRBJ1-1|-|-|TRBV7-9
CASSSRTDGAAFF
TGTGCCAGCAGTTCCCGGACAGATGGGGCAGCTTTCTTT
>TRBJ1-3|-|-|TRBV9
CASSVHSSGNTIYF
TGTGCCAGCAGCGTACACAGCTCTGGAAACACCATATATTTT
>TRBJ2-5|TRBD2|-|TRBV27
CASKGTSAETQYF
TGTGCCAGCAAGGGGACTAGCGCAGAGACCCAGTACTTC
>TRBJ2-5|-|few|TRBV9
CASSVSSGHQETQYF
TGTGCCAGCAGCGTATCGAGCGGGCACCAAGAGACCCAGTACTTC
>TRBJ2-1|TRBD1|-|TRBV19
CASSLGQNNEQFF
TGTGCCAGTAGTTTGGGACAGAACAATGAGCAGTTCTTC
>TRBJ1-5|TRBD1|-|TRBV2
CASNPTGRQPQHF
TGTGCCAGCAACCCGACAGGGCGGCAGCCCCAGCATTTT
>TRBJ2-1|-|-|TRBV29-1
CSVEDRGKSYNEQFF
TGCAGCGTTGAAGATCGCGGCAAATCCTACAATGAGCAGTTCTTC
>TRBJ1-6|-|-|TRBV28
CASSFGDSPLHF
TGTGCCAGCAGTTTCGGGGATTCACCCCTCCACTTT
>TRBJ1-4|-|-|TRBV19
CASSTDSKLFF
TGTGCCAGTAGTACGGACAGTAAACTGTTTTTT
>TRBJ1-2|-|-|TRBV3-1/TRBV3-2
CASSEWGPGANYGYTF
TGTGCCAGCAGTGAATGGGGCCCGGGGGCTAACTATGGCTACACCTTC
>TRBJ2-3|-|-|TRBV6-6
CASSDRGTDTQYF
TGTGCCAGCAGTGACAGAGGCACAGATACGCAGTATTTT
>TRBJ2-7|-|-|TRBV29-1
CSVGTAYEQYF
TGCAGCGTTGGGACAGCCTACGAGCAGTACTTC
>TRBJ1-5|-|-|TRBV19
CATSGQISNRPQHF
TGTGCCACCTCGGGACAAATTAGCAATCGGCCCCAGCATTTT